This T cell receptor (beta chain) was found in a study of T cells after yellow fever vaccination. Study-wide context: The authors prepared low-cell-number fractions using SMART-Seq v4 Ultra Low Input.

Study-wide results and limits: Contaminating bulk clonotypes could be abundant in FACS-sorted repertoires. A secondary response was less intense yet reached its peak sooner, at day 5 versus 15. A large majority of primary-vaccination clones showed up again after the booster (96% CD4, roughly 88% CD8).

MiXCR, run by TCRdb on the 5' RACE reads, gives a single entry per CDR3 protein. The table includes hundreds of thousands of distinct CDR3 sequences, 8% to 10% detected once. The CDR3 sequence is 15 residues long. Trimming pared 2 bases from V and 3 bases from J, leaving 14 bases between. Germline V gene sequence: CDR1 SGHVS, CDR2 FNYEAQ. This clonotype has ten or more counts. Antigen unknown. This TCR derives from a young man who received the YFV17D yellow fever vaccine. J is TRBJ2-7 and V is TRBV7-6, with no clear D. Specimen: PBMCs, collected on the day of the first yellow fever vaccination. CDR3 in DNA: TGTGCCAGCAGCTTATCAGAGGACGCGTACTACGAGCAGTACTTC. Protein sequence: CASSLSEDAYYEQYF.